The sequence of this T cell receptor (beta chain) was determined in a study of T cells in Graves' hyperthyroidism and ophthalmopathy. RNA transcripts were the template for amplifying TCR beta CDR3 regions. With the HTBI primer set, the TCR CDR3 went through a first round of RT-PCR. In TCRdb, the multiplex PCR reads were re-called with MiXCR into one record per CDR3 protein. Seen here are around 300,000 distinct CDR3 sequences, roughly 15% observed once, and the top ten hold under 8%. CDR1 is SGHVS and CDR2 is FQNEAQ in the germline V gene. Trimming at V came to 2 bases and at J to 4 bases, leaving 7 bases not matched to a gene. The CDR3 covers 17 residues. The table lists this clonotype with many counts.

The source is a woman in her forties with Graves' hyperthyroidism. The sequenced sample was blood. The chain carries TRBV7-8 and TRBJ1-4; 10 bases match TRBD1. The CDR3 is CASSLIGQGVNNEKLFF. The CDR3 nucleotides are TGTGCCAGCAGCTTAATAGGACAGGGGGTGAATAATGAAAAACTGTTTTTT.